A selection of T cell receptor beta chains follows, all from one sample in a study of cytomegalovirus exposure and HLA in healthy donors. Repertoires were generated with immunoSEQ multiplex PCR, while TCRdb's copy carries only in-frame clones and drops some. In the table there are 300,000 to 400,000 clones, roughly 86% of which are singletons. Sequencing used PBMCs. These receptors were collected from a man aged 25 to 40 in good health and CMV-seronegative. Each CDR3 is given with its conserved first and last residue. D genes are given only for firm matches. Rows may omit the clone size; those that give it use once, few, many or a size class.

clone size,V gene,J gene,D gene,CDR3 DNA,CDR3 protein
once,TRBV15,TRBJ2-5,TRBD2,TGTGCCACGAAGTCGGGCCGAGCGGGGAGTATCACGGGGACCCAGTACTTC,CATKSGRAGSITGTQYF
-,TRBV6-5,TRBJ2-5,TRBD1,TGTGCCAGCAGTTGGGGTGACAGGGGGGTTGGAGAGACCCAGTACTTC,CASSWGDRGVGETQYF
-,TRBV6-6,TRBJ2-1,-,TGTGCCAGCAGTTACTCGAGAGCTACCTACAATGAGCAGTTCTTC,CASSYSRATYNEQFF
-,TRBV15,TRBJ1-1,-,TGTGCCACCAGCCGGGAGGGCAACCAGAACACTGAAGCTTTCTTT,CATSREGNQNTEAFF
-,TRBV11-3,TRBJ2-1,TRBD1,TGTGCCAGCAGCTTAACCCGGGACAGGTCGGTTGAGCAGTTCTTC,CASSLTRDRSVEQFF
-,TRBV4-1,TRBJ1-5,-,TGCGCCAGCAGCCAAGATTCGAATCAGCCCCAGCATTTT,CASSQDSNQPQHF
-,TRBV18,TRBJ1-5,-,TGTGCCAGCTCACCTCAGGAGACAGGTTATAGCAATCAGCCCCAGCATTTT,CASSPQETGYSNQPQHF
once,TRBV18,TRBJ1-5,TRBD1,TGTGCCAGCTCACGAGGGACAGGAGCCCAGACCCAGCATTTT,CASSRGTGAQTQHF
few,TRBV7-9,TRBJ2-7,TRBD1,TGTGCCAGCAGCTGGGGACAGGGATTGGACGAGCAGTACTTC,CASSWGQGLDEQYF
-,TRBV9,TRBJ2-1,TRBD2,TGTGCCAGCAGCGTACAACCTTTGAGCGGGGGGGCGATTGCCAATGAGCAGTTCTTC,CASSVQPLSGGAIANEQFF
-,TRBV6-6,TRBJ2-1,TRBD2,TGTGCCAGCCGGGAGGAGCCCGGGACCAATGAGCAGTTCTTC,CASREEPGTNEQFF
-,TRBV5-8,TRBJ2-2,-,TGTGCCAGCAGCTTGGCCTTGTGGACAACCGGGGAGCTGTTTTTT,CASSLALWTTGELFF
-,TRBV5-5,TRBJ1-3,-,TGTGCCAGCAGCTTGGAACAAAACGGAAACACCATATATTTT,CASSLEQNGNTIYF
once,TRBV4-3,TRBJ1-2,TRBD1,TGCGCCAGCAGCCCAGGACAGGGATCGGTCTATGGCTACACCTTC,CASSPGQGSVYGYTF
-,TRBV25-1,TRBJ2-7,-,TGTGCCAGCAGTGCTTACTTGACGGGGGCCTACGAGCAGTACTTC,CASSAYLTGAYEQYF
-,TRBV9,TRBJ1-2,-,TGTGCCAGCAGGGAGAAGCCGGGGGGCTACACCTTC,CASREKPGGYTF
-,TRBV19,TRBJ1-4,TRBD1,TGTGCCAGTAGTGAACTCACAGGGGGTGGAGAAAAACTGTTTTTT,CASSELTGGGEKLFF
-,TRBV18,TRBJ1-5,TRBD1,TGTGCCAGCTCAGCAGACAGGGGACACAATCAGCCCCAGCATTTT,CASSADRGHNQPQHF
-,TRBV10-1,TRBJ1-1,-,TGCGCCAGCACTCCGGGAGGCGGCACTGAAGCTTTCTTT,CASTPGGGTEAFF
-,TRBV6-5,TRBJ2-2,-,TGTGCCAGCAGCAGGGGACCCGGGGAGCTGTTTTTT,CASSRGPGELFF
-,TRBV25-1,TRBJ2-7,-,TGTGCCAGCAGCCCCTTTCCGGGAGAGGGGAGATACGGTTACGAGCAGTACTTC,CASSPFPGEGRYGYEQYF
-,TRBV4-3,TRBJ1-1,-,TGCGCCAGCAGCCAAGTCCAGGTCACTGAAGCTTTCTTT,CASSQVQVTEAFF
-,TRBV2,TRBJ2-7,-,TGTGCCAGCAGTGAAGCGAAGGCGGCTCGGGACGAGCAGTACTTC,CASSEAKAARDEQYF
-,TRBV4-1,TRBJ2-1,-,TGCGCCAGCAGCCAAGGCCGGGCTGCAGGGGTCTACAATGAGCAGTTCTTC,CASSQGRAAGVYNEQFF
-,TRBV5-1,TRBJ2-5,-,TGCGCCAGCAGCTTGGAAGGTAGCGGCCAAGAGACCCAGTACTTC,CASSLEGSGQETQYF
-,TRBV9,TRBJ1-2,-,TGTGCCAGCAGCGGAAGGAACGCCAGGGATCGGGGCTACACCTTC,CASSGRNARDRGYTF
-,TRBV2,TRBJ2-7,-,TGTGCCAGCCATAGATCCGCCTACGAGCAGTACTTC,CASHRSAYEQYF
-,TRBV5-1,TRBJ2-5,-,TGCGCCAGCACCCAGGGTTTTGGACCTCTTGAGACCCAGTACTTC,CASTQGFGPLETQYF
-,TRBV6-6,TRBJ1-6,-,TGTGCCAGCAATCCCATGAGCTCCTATAATTCACCCCTCCACTTT,CASNPMSSYNSPLHF
-,TRBV9,TRBJ2-3,TRBD2,TGTGCCAGCAGCGTACCCCGGGGGGGGGTCAAAAGCACAGATACGCAGTATTTT,CASSVPRGGVKSTDTQYF
-,TRBV6-1,TRBJ2-3,-,TGTGCCAGCAGGCAGGGACAAGGAGGCACAGATACGCAGTATTTT,CASRQGQGGTDTQYF
-,TRBV7-9,TRBJ2-3,-,TGTGCCAGCACCCGAGAGGCGGGAAGAAGCGCAGATACGCAGTATTTT,CASTREAGRSADTQYF
-,TRBV9,TRBJ2-7,TRBD1,TGTGCCAGCAGCGTACAAACAGGGGGTCCCGGAGGAGGCGAGCAGTACTTC,CASSVQTGGPGGGEQYF
-,TRBV25-1,TRBJ2-1,-,TGTGCCAGCAGTGATTCCTCATGGCTCCAGTTCTTC,CASSDSSWLQFF
-,TRBV4-1,TRBJ2-1,TRBD2,TGCGCCAGCAGCCAAGAGTTAGCGGGGGGCTACAATGAGCAGTTCTTC,CASSQELAGGYNEQFF
-,TRBV18,TRBJ1-4,-,TGTGCCAGCTCCACACGGAAACAGGATGAAAAACTGTTTTTT,CASSTRKQDEKLFF
-,TRBV6-5,TRBJ2-7,TRBD2,TGTGCCAGCAGTTACATCCAGGGAGGGGCCTACGAGCAGTACTTC,CASSYIQGGAYEQYF
-,TRBV6-5,TRBJ1-5,TRBD1,TGTGCCAGCAGTCCGGGACAGGGGTTCTATCAGCCCCAGCATTTT,CASSPGQGFYQPQHF
-,TRBV10-1,TRBJ2-1,TRBD2,TGCGCCAGCAGTGAGTCGAGACTAGCGGGGCCGAACAATGAGCAGTTCTTC,CASSESRLAGPNNEQFF
-,TRBV9,TRBJ2-1,TRBD2,TGTGCCAGCAGCGGTCGGACTAGCGGGGGTTCCTACAATGAGCAGTTCTTC,CASSGRTSGGSYNEQFF
-,TRBV19,TRBJ2-1,TRBD1,TGTGCCAGTCCTAGCCCGGGACAGGGGGCAAATGAGCAGTTCTTC,CASPSPGQGANEQFF
-,TRBV7-8,TRBJ1-6,TRBD1,TGTGCCAGCAGCACCCGGGACAGGGGCTCTTCGGTCGGTTCACCCCTCCACTTT,CASSTRDRGSSVGSPLHF
-,TRBV2,TRBJ2-3,TRBD2,TGTGCCAGCAAACCTAGCGGGGGGGTCGATACGCAGTATTTT,CASKPSGGVDTQYF
many,TRBV19,TRBJ2-7,TRBD2,TGTGCCAGTAGTCCTCCGGGACTAGCGGGGTTATACGAGCAGTACTTC,CASSPPGLAGLYEQYF
-,TRBV18,TRBJ1-6,-,TGTGCCAGCTCACCACGGCAGATACAACCCTATAATTCACCCCTCCACTTT,CASSPRQIQPYNSPLHF
-,TRBV7-8,TRBJ1-6,TRBD1,TGTGCCAGCAGCTGGAAAACCGGACAGGACCGAAATTCACCCCTCCACTTT,CASSWKTGQDRNSPLHF
-,TRBV19,TRBJ2-1,-,TGTGCCAGTAGTAGAGGGAATGAGCAGTTCTTC,CASSRGNEQFF
-,TRBV2,TRBJ1-3,-,TGTGCCAGCAGGCGGTACGACTCTGGAAACACCATATATTTT,CASRRYDSGNTIYF
-,TRBV5-1,TRBJ1-6,TRBD1,TGCGCCAGCAGCTTGGACTATCCGGGACAGGTGAATTCACCCCTCCACTTT,CASSLDYPGQVNSPLHF
-,TRBV2,TRBJ1-2,-,TGTGCCAGCAGTGAACCGCCCTGGGGGGGCCTTAACTATGGCTACACCTTC,CASSEPPWGGLNYGYTF
-,TRBV6-6,TRBJ1-1,-,TGTGCCAGCAGTTACGAGGGAGCGAACACTGAAGCTTTCTTT,CASSYEGANTEAFF
-,TRBV2,TRBJ2-7,TRBD1,TGTGCCAGCAGTGGGTGGCAGGACAGGGGGCCTTACGAGCAGTACTTC,CASSGWQDRGPYEQYF
-,TRBV4-3,TRBJ2-2,-,TGCGCCAGCAGCCAAGACGCTTATAGCACCGGGGAGCTGTTTTTT,CASSQDAYSTGELFF
-,TRBV4-1,TRBJ1-1,-,TGCGCCAGCAGCCGGACATCGAACGCTGAAGCTTTCTTT,CASSRTSNAEAFF
-,TRBV6-5,TRBJ1-2,TRBD1,TGTGCCACCAAGTGGGACAGAGCTAACTATGGCTACACCTTC,CATKWDRANYGYTF